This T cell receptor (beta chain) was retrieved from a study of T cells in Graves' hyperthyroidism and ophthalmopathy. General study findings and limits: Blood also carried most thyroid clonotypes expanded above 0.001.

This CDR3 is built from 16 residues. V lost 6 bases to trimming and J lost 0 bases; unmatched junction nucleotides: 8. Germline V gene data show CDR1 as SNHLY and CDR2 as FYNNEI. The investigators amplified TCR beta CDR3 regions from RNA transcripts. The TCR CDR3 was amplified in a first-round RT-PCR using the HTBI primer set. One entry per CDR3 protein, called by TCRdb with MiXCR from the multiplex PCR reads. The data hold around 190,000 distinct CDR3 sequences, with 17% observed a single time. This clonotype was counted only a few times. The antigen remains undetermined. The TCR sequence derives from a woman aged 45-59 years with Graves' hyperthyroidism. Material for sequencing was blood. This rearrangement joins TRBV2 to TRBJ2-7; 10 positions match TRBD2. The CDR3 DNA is TGTGCCAGCAGCCCTAGCGGGGGAGAGGCCTCCTACGAGCAGTACTTC. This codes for CASSPSGGEASYEQYF.